This record covers a single T cell receptor (beta chain). The antigen remains undetermined. Germline CDR1 reads SGDLS; CDR2 reads YYNGEE. With V trimmed by 3 bases and J by 15 bases, 11 bases remained unmatched. The CDR3 is 13 amino acids. The data are from a study of shared clonotypes between healthy human individuals. Findings and caveats of the study: Sequencing depth was expected to affect clonotype sharing among donors.

The method was immunoSEQ multiplex PCR; TCRdb's version includes in-frame clones alone and lacks a portion of them. The table has millions of clones, just over 90% seen once. CD8 cells classed as naive were CD45RO-negative and positively selected for CCR7, excluding terminally differentiated effector memory CD45RA+ cells. Sequenced: naive CD8+ T cells from PBMCs. The origin of this receptor is a man aged 18 to 35 in good health. Some clones in this sample may be carry-over from other donors' samples. V is TRBV9 and J is TRBJ1-4; 7 bases align to TRBD1. The CDR3 bases are TGTGCCAGCAGCGGAGGGGCAGGGGGATTGATGTTTTTT. This encodes CASSGGAGGLMFF. The complete variable domain, with remaining parts taken from reference TRBV9 and TRBJ1-4, reads DSGVTQTPKHLITATGQRVTLRCSPRSGDLSVYWYQQSLDQGLQFLIQYYNGEERAKGNILERFSAQQFPDLHSELNLSSLELGDSALYFCASSGGAGGLMFFGSGTQLSVL.